These T cell receptor beta chains were read from a single sample in a study of Ad26.COV2.S vaccination and SARS-CoV-2 variants. TCRdb's copy holds only in-frame clones and misses some; the assay was immunoSEQ multiplex PCR. The data contain about 180,000 clones, around 85% of them singletons. The sequencing used peripheral blood, collected after recovery from COVID-19. These receptor sequences come from a human donor who had recovered from COVID-19. CDR3s include the opening cysteine and the closing phenylalanine or tryptophan. The D gene is left open where the match is weak. Clone size is shown for a subset of rows, as once, few, many or a class of expanded clone.

V gene	clone size	J gene	D gene	CDR3 protein	CDR3 DNA
TRBV25-1	.	TRBJ2-5	TRBD1	CASSEFWGTGGSETQYF	TGTGCCAGCAGTGAATTCTGGGGGACAGGGGGTTCGGAGACCCAGTACTTC
TRBV11-2	.	TRBJ2-1	TRBD1	CASSFDRGGYNEQFF	TGTGCCAGCAGCTTCGACAGGGGAGGCTACAATGAGCAGTTCTTC
TRBV19	.	TRBJ1-1	TRBD1	CASSIGPGGTEAFF	TGTGCCAGTAGTATAGGTCCAGGGGGCACTGAAGCTTTCTTT
TRBV3-1/TRBV3-2	.	TRBJ2-1	TRBD2	CASSQETLADSFSYNEQFF	TGTGCCAGCAGCCAAGAAACACTAGCGGACTCTTTCTCCTACAATGAGCAGTTCTTC
TRBV5-1	.	TRBJ1-4	TRBD1	CASSLGTGYNEKLFF	TGCGCCAGCAGCTTGGGGACAGGGTATAATGAAAAACTGTTTTTT
TRBV19	.	TRBJ2-7	TRBD1	CASKTGLRSYEQYF	TGTGCCAGTAAGACAGGGCTTCGGAGCTACGAGCAGTACTTC
TRBV12-3/TRBV12-4	once	TRBJ2-5	TRBD2	CASSLAGGETQYF	TGTGCCAGCAGTTTAGCGGGAGGGGAGACCCAGTACTTC
TRBV28	few	TRBJ2-1	.	CASSQGIFHFF	TGTGCCAGCAGCCAAGGCATATTCCACTTCTTC
TRBV4-1	few	TRBJ1-6	.	CASSQETGPNSPLHF	TGCGCCAGCAGCCAAGAAACAGGCCCTAATTCACCCCTCCACTTT
TRBV4-1	.	TRBJ2-7	TRBD1	CASSPRAGGDILHEQYF	TGCGCCAGCAGCCCGCGGGCAGGGGGAGATATACTTCACGAGCAGTACTTC
TRBV5-4	.	TRBJ2-5	TRBD2	CASSLGLAGARETQYF	TGTGCCAGCAGCTTAGGACTAGCGGGGGCAAGGGAGACCCAGTACTTC
TRBV7-9	.	TRBJ1-3	.	CASSPLAIPSNTIYF	TGTGCCAGCAGCCCTCTAGCCATACCGTCGAACACCATATATTTT
TRBV3-1/TRBV3-2	.	TRBJ2-7	TRBD1	CASSQSSLGQIGYEQYF	TGTGCCAGCAGCCAGTCAAGCTTGGGACAGATAGGATACGAGCAGTACTTC
TRBV28	few	TRBJ2-2	TRBD2	CASSYTSGSGTGELFF	TGTGCCAGCAGTTACACCAGCGGGAGCGGCACCGGGGAGCTGTTTTTT
TRBV10-3	.	TRBJ2-7	.	CAIKDQGQEQYF	TGTGCCATCAAAGACCAGGGGCAAGAGCAGTACTTC
TRBV9	.	TRBJ2-1	.	CASGTNQLNYNEQFF	TGTGCCAGCGGAACGAATCAGCTGAACTACAATGAGCAGTTCTTC
TRBV12-3/TRBV12-4	.	TRBJ1-1	.	CASSLGGWTEAFF	TGTGCCAGCAGTTTGGGAGGGTGGACTGAAGCTTTCTTT
TRBV27	.	TRBJ2-1	.	CASSFGGHGYNEQFF	TGTGCCAGCAGTTTCGGGGGCCACGGCTACAATGAGCAGTTCTTC
TRBV19	.	TRBJ2-7	TRBD1	CASSISRTGVNEQYF	TGTGCCAGTAGTATATCTCGGACAGGGGTGAACGAGCAGTACTTC
TRBV3-1/TRBV3-2	.	TRBJ1-3	.	CASSQVGASPGNTIYF	TGTGCCAGCAGCCAAGTTGGGGCTAGTCCTGGAAACACCATATATTTT
TRBV20-1	.	TRBJ1-2	.	CSAGNYGYTF	TGCAGTGCTGGTAATTATGGCTACACCTTC
TRBV12-5	.	TRBJ2-7	TRBD1	CASGLPPRDRGSSYEQYF	TGTGCTAGTGGTTTGCCCCCCCGGGACAGGGGGAGCTCCTACGAGCAGTACTTC
TRBV6-1	.	TRBJ2-3	.	CASSETLDTQYF	TGTGCCAGCAGTGAAACACTTGATACGCAGTATTTT
TRBV7-8	.	TRBJ2-7	.	CASSSLTVRGEQYF	TGTGCCAGCAGCTCCCTTACAGTAAGGGGTGAGCAGTACTTC
TRBV28	.	TRBJ1-3	.	CASSSPPETGNTIYF	TGTGCCAGCAGTTCCCCCCCAGAGACTGGAAACACCATATATTTT
TRBV7-6	once	TRBJ2-3	.	CASSFKLGTDTQYF	TGTGCCAGCAGCTTTAAACTCGGTACAGATACGCAGTATTTT
TRBV7-9	.	TRBJ1-5	.	CASSLEGGGQPQHF	TGTGCCAGCAGCTTAGAGGGCGGTGGGCAGCCCCAGCATTTT
TRBV19	.	TRBJ2-1	TRBD2	CASSVAGSAYNEQFF	TGTGCCAGTAGTGTAGCGGGATCAGCCTACAATGAGCAGTTCTTC
TRBV7-2	.	TRBJ2-1	.	CASSERGNEQFF	TGTGCCAGCAGCGAGAGGGGGAATGAGCAGTTCTTC
TRBV5-5	.	TRBJ2-2	.	CASSLAQSGWELFF	TGTGCCAGCAGCTTGGCTCAGAGCGGTTGGGAGCTGTTTTTT
TRBV6-1	.	TRBJ2-7	.	CASSETIRPGLPGDF	TGTGCCAGCAGTGAAACCATCAGACCGGGACTTCCCGGGGACTTC
TRBV24-1	.	TRBJ2-1	TRBD2	CATGTSYNEQFF	TGTGCCACTGGGACTAGCTACAATGAGCAGTTCTTC
TRBV30	.	TRBJ1-1	.	CAWRGRQKNTEAFF	TGTGCCTGGAGGGGGAGACAGAAGAACACTGAAGCTTTCTTT
TRBV19	.	TRBJ1-2	TRBD1	CASSYPGTGGGYTF	TGTGCCAGTAGCTATCCCGGGACAGGTGGAGGCTACACCTTC
TRBV7-9	.	TRBJ2-7	TRBD2	CASSPPGGSYEQYF	TGTGCCAGCAGCCCCCCGGGAGGGTCCTACGAGCAGTACTTC